This T cell receptor (beta chain) was sequenced in a study of beta chain features in type 1 diabetes (dated by TCRdb to between 2017 and 2018). In the study overall: Mean age, gender distribution, total cell number and subset yield were not different between patients and healthy donors. Regulatory and stem cell-like memory subsets were isolated from only 8 patients and about eight healthy donors, whereas naive and central memory subsets came from all 30 or so donors. In the study, recently diagnosed type 1 diabetes patients and matched healthy donors were compared on the TCRB repertoires of their sorted circulating CD4+ T cell subsets. A total of about 100,000,000 sorted cells were examined across all samples, and RNA yield correlated strongly with the number of cells per subset. Overall study results and their limits: Type 1 diabetes patients showed a moderate but significant shortening of TCRB CDR3 length in all four CD4+ subsets. HLA sub-analyses involved small numbers of individuals, so any influence of HLA type on TCRB rearrangement remained unresolved. PCR might favor shorter templates, but patient and control samples were amplified and corrected together, so any skew would affect both groups equally. Because cDNA rather than genomic DNA was sequenced, highly expressing activated cells could have been over-represented, although no difference in activation and CD3 levels was found between groups. Fewer insertions and more nucleotide deletions at VDJ recombination sites were observed in patients with type 1 diabetes, implying thymic rearrangement abnormalities. The naive, central memory and regulatory TCRB repertoires appeared to resemble one another more closely among patients than among healthy donors.

Comments on this clone: The target of this receptor is not known. Base qualities were left out, and no much larger clone turns up one base away.

Each donor gave one peripheral blood draw, averaging around 0.11 L, which was collected into heparinised tubes. A BD FACSAria II and a panel including CD45RO, CCR7, CD25, CD127, CD95 and CD27 were used to sort naive, central memory, regulatory and stem cell-like memory CD4+ T cells. All sorted populations exceeded 95% purity. PBMCs were isolated right away by Lymphoprep density gradient centrifugation and were stained directly, without culture. So that batch effects would be minimized, each experiment stained and sorted samples in pairs, pairing one healthy donor with one patient. The entire amount of isolated RNA was reverse transcribed using the High Capacity cDNA Reverse Transcription Kit, so the sequenced TCRB transcripts were expressed ones. Deep immunoSEQ sequencing was performed on naive, central memory and regulatory T cell samples, with an average of about 3.6 million total reads per sample. Sorted cells were lysed in RLT buffer, and RNA was extracted using DNase-treated RNeasy Micro or Mini kits according to cell number. Each cell subset was processed on its own to prevent cross-contamination, while patient and healthy donor samples were processed together. The immunoSEQ multiplex PCR was used to amplify TCRB sequences from cDNA, generating 87-bp fragments that spanned the CDR3 region. The amplicons were sequenced using the Illumina HiSeq platform. Per the original workflow: PCR bias was computationally corrected using synthetic template baselines, reads within Hamming distance 2 were collapsed, and singletons that could not be merged were discarded. Reads were aligned against IMGT so that V, D and J genes, CDR3 length and insertions or deletions at six rearrangement sites could be assigned. Within each subset, clonotype counts were normalized to sorted cell number, after which true diversity and Gini coefficients were computed with the tcR R package. The overlap coefficient, calculated on TCRB nucleotide sequences, was used to quantify repertoire sharing. As a proxy for the pre-selection repertoire, out-of-frame TCRB sequences from naive cells were analyzed. Held by TCRdb, this immuneACCESS table contains in-frame sequences only and omits some clones. Under half of the omission traces to an unresolved V gene where checked; the cause of the rest is unknown. That table gives V, J and clone size, and the DNA gave D and trimming. The sample has hundreds of thousands of clones on record, under 13% of them singletons. The biggest ten clones account for about 0.018% of the sample.

The CDR3 has 17 amino acids, counting the end cysteine and phenylalanine. Only CDR3 DNA remains: 51 bases, in frame from the first base. The junction shows trimming of 2 bases on V and 8 bases on J, and the gene matches do not reach 14 bases of it. CDR1 and CDR2, looked up from the germline V gene, are SGDLS and YYNGEE. The sequence derives from a man aged 25-45 years with type 1 diabetes. Sequenced: naive CD4+ T cells from blood. In light of the paper, this sample's cell subset or site label describes: true naive CD4+ T cells. Rearrangement joined TRBV9 to TRBJ1-2; TRBD1 aligns with 11 central bases. The DNA sequence is given as TGTGCCAGCAGCGTTACTAGGACAGGGGGCGCGATCGGCGGCTACACCTTC. Its translation reads: CASSVTRTGGAIGGYTF.